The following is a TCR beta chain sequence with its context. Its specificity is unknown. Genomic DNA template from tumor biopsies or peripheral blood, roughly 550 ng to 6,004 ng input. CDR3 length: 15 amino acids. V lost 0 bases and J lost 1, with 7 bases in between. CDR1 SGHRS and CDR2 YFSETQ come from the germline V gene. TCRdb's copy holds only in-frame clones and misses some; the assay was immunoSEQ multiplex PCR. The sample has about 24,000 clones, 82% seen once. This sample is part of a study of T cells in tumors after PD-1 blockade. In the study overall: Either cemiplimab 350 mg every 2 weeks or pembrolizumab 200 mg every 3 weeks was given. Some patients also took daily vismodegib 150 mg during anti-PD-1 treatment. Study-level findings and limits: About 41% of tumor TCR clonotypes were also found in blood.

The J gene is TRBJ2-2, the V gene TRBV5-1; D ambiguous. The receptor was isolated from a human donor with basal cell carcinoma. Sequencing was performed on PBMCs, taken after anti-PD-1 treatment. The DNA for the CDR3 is TGCGCCAGCAGCTTGGGGGTAAAGAACACCGGGGAGCTGTTTTTT. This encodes CASSLGVKNTGELFF.